This TCR beta chain was sequenced for a study of technical replicates of blood from four donors. Using immunoSEQ multiplex PCR, the repertoire was profiled, and TCRdb retains in-frame clones only, with some absent. The sample includes approximately 100,000 clones, nearly 96% of them seen just once. V was cut by 0 bases and J by 6 bases, with 16 bases left in between. Per germline, CDR1 SGHKS and CDR2 YYEKEE (reference sequence). This CDR3 has 16 amino acids. The receptor's source is a human donor in good health. Sequenced input: T cells isolated from PBMCs. J is TRBJ1-5 and V is TRBV5-5; a weak D match, TRBD1 (6 bases). In DNA form, the CDR3 reads TGTGCCAGCAGCTTGGAGGGACACGACGGGGCTCAGCCCCAGCATTTT. Protein product: CASSLEGHDGAQPQHF.